This TCR beta chain is from a study of chemoradiotherapy in HPV16-positive cancers. Generated by immunoSEQ multiplex PCR, the TCRdb table keeps only in-frame clones and is missing some. The repertoire consists of 8,500 to 9,000 clones, with over 65% occurring once and the leading ten covering around 10%. The study, taken as a whole, reports: Candidate HPV-specific clones and E7-related TCR motifs grew in tumor during treatment. For HPV16-positive patients, expanding HPV-responsive T cells associated with longer recurrence-free survival.

CDR1 and CDR2 (germline): MDHEN, SYDVKM. This CDR3 is 18 amino acids long. Trimming removed 3 bases from V and 3 bases from J; junction bases left unmatched: 11. In regard to this clone: Its antigen is not known.

The origin of this receptor is a human donor with HPV-associated anogenital cancer. The rearrangement joins TRBV28 to TRBJ2-1, with 10 bases matching TRBD2. Sampling was conducted from a patient who underwent chemoradiotherapy. CDR3 sequence: CASSFGGAGGPSYNEQFF. The CDR3 DNA is TGTGCCAGCAGTTTTGGTGGAGCGGGAGGGCCTAGCTACAATGAGCAGTTCTTC.